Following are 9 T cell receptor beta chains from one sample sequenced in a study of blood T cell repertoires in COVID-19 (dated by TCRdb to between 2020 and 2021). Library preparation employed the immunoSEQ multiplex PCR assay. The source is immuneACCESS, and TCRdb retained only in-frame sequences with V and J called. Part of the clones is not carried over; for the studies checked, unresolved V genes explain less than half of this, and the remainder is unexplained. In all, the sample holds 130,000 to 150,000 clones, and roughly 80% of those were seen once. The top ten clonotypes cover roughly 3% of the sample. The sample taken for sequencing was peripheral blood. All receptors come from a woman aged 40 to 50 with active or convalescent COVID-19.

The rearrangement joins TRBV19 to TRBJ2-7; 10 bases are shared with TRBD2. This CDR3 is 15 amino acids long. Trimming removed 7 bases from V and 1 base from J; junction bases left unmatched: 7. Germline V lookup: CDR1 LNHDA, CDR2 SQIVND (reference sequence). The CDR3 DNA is TGTGCCAGTACCCCGAAAGCGGGAGGGTCCTACGAGCAGTACTTC. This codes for CASTPKAGGSYEQYF.

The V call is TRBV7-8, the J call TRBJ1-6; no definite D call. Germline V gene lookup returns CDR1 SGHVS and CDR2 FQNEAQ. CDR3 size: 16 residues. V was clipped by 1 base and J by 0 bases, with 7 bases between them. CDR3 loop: CASSLGSSSYNSPLHF. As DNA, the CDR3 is TGTGCCAGCAGCTTAGGTTCGAGCTCCTATAATTCACCCCTCCACTTT.

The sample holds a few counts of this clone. The CDR3 loop is CASSPSHATASYEQYF. The DNA of the CDR3 is TGTGCCAGCTCACCCAGTCACGCGACAGCCTCCTACGAGCAGTACTTC. The rearrangement joins TRBV18 to TRBJ2-7; D is possibly TRBD1 (5 bases). CDR3 length: 16 residues. V lost 3 bases and J lost 0, with 15 bases in between. Per the germline V gene, CDR1 is KGHSH and CDR2 is LQKENI.

The CDR3 is CASSGTVDRNEKLFF. The CDR3 DNA reads as TGTGCCAGCAGTGGTACCGTGGACAGGAATGAAAAACTGTTTTTT. The chain has TRBV2 and TRBJ1-4, with TRBD1 identical over 7 bases. The CDR3 sequence is 15 residues long. Trimming took 4 bases from V and 5 from J; bases not matched to a gene: 7. Germline V gives CDR1 SNHLY, CDR2 FYNNEI.

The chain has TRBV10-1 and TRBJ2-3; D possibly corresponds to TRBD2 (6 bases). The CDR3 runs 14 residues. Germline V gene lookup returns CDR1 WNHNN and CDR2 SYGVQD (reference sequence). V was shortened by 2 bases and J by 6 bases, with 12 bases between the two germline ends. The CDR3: CASSEPSRGDTQYF. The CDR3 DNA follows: TGCGCCAGCAGTGAGCCCTCTCGGGGGGATACGCAGTATTTT.

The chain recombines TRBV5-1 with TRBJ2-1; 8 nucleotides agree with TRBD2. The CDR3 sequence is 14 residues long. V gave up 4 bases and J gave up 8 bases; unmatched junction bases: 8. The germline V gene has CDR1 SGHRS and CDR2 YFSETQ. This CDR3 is CASSAGTRADEQFF. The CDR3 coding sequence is TGCGCCAGCAGCGCCGGGACTAGGGCGGATGAGCAGTTCTTC.

The CDR3: CAWSVPGPGVYGYTF. The CDR3, as DNA: TGTGCCTGGAGTGTTCCGGGACCGGGGGTCTATGGCTACACCTTC. The chain couples TRBV30 to TRBJ1-2; TRBD1 might be the D (5 bases). CDR3 length: 15 residues. Trimming took 0 bases from V and 4 from J, leaving 15 bases between them. Germline CDR1 reads GTSNPN; CDR2 reads SVGIG (reference sequence).

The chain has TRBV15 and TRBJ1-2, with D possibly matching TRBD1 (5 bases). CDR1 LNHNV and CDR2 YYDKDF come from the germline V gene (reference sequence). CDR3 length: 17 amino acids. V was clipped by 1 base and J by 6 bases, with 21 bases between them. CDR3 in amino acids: CATSRGGAGLPSHGYTF. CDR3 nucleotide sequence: TGTGCCACCAGCAGAGGAGGGGCGGGACTCCCTAGCCATGGCTACACCTTC.

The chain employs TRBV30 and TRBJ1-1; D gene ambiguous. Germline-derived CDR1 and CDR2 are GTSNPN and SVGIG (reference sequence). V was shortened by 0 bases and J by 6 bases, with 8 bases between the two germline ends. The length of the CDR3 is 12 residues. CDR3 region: CAWSVVHPEAFF. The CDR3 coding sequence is TGTGCCTGGAGTGTGGTACACCCTGAAGCTTTCTTT.